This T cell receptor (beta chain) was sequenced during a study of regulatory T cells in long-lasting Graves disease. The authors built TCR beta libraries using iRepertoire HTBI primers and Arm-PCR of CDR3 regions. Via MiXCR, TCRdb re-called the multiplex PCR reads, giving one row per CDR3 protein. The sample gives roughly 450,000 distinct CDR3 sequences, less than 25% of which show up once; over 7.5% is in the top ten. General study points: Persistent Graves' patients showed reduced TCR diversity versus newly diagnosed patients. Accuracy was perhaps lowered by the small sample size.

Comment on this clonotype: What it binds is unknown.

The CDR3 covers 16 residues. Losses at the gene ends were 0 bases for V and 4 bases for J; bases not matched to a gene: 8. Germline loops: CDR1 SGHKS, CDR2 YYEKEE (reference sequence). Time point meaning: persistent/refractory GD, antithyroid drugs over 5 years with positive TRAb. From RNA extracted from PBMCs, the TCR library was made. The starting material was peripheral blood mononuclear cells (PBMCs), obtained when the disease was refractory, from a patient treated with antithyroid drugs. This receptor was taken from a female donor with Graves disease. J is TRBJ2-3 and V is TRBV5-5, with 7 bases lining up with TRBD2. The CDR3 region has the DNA TGTGCCAGCAGCTTGGCACCGGGAGGAGTGTCAGATACGCAGTATTTT. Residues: CASSLAPGGVSDTQYF.